This T cell receptor (beta chain) was identified during a study of T cell responses to AZD1222 COVID-19 vaccine. This CDR3 is 14 amino acids long. V lost 0 bases, J lost 5 bases, and 9 bases lay in between. Germline CDR1 and CDR2: SGDLS and YYNGEE. Sequencing was performed with immunoSEQ multiplex PCR; in TCRdb, only in-frame clones are kept and a portion is missing. Here the sample spans roughly 120,000 clones, 88% being singletons. Source: peripheral blood, taken on day 0 of AZD1222 vaccination. The receptor was isolated from an adult in good health. The chain links TRBV9 to TRBJ1-3; D remains unclear. In DNA form, the CDR3 reads TGTGCCAGCAGCGTAGTAGGCAATCGAAACACCATATATTTT. Translated: CASSVVGNRNTIYF.